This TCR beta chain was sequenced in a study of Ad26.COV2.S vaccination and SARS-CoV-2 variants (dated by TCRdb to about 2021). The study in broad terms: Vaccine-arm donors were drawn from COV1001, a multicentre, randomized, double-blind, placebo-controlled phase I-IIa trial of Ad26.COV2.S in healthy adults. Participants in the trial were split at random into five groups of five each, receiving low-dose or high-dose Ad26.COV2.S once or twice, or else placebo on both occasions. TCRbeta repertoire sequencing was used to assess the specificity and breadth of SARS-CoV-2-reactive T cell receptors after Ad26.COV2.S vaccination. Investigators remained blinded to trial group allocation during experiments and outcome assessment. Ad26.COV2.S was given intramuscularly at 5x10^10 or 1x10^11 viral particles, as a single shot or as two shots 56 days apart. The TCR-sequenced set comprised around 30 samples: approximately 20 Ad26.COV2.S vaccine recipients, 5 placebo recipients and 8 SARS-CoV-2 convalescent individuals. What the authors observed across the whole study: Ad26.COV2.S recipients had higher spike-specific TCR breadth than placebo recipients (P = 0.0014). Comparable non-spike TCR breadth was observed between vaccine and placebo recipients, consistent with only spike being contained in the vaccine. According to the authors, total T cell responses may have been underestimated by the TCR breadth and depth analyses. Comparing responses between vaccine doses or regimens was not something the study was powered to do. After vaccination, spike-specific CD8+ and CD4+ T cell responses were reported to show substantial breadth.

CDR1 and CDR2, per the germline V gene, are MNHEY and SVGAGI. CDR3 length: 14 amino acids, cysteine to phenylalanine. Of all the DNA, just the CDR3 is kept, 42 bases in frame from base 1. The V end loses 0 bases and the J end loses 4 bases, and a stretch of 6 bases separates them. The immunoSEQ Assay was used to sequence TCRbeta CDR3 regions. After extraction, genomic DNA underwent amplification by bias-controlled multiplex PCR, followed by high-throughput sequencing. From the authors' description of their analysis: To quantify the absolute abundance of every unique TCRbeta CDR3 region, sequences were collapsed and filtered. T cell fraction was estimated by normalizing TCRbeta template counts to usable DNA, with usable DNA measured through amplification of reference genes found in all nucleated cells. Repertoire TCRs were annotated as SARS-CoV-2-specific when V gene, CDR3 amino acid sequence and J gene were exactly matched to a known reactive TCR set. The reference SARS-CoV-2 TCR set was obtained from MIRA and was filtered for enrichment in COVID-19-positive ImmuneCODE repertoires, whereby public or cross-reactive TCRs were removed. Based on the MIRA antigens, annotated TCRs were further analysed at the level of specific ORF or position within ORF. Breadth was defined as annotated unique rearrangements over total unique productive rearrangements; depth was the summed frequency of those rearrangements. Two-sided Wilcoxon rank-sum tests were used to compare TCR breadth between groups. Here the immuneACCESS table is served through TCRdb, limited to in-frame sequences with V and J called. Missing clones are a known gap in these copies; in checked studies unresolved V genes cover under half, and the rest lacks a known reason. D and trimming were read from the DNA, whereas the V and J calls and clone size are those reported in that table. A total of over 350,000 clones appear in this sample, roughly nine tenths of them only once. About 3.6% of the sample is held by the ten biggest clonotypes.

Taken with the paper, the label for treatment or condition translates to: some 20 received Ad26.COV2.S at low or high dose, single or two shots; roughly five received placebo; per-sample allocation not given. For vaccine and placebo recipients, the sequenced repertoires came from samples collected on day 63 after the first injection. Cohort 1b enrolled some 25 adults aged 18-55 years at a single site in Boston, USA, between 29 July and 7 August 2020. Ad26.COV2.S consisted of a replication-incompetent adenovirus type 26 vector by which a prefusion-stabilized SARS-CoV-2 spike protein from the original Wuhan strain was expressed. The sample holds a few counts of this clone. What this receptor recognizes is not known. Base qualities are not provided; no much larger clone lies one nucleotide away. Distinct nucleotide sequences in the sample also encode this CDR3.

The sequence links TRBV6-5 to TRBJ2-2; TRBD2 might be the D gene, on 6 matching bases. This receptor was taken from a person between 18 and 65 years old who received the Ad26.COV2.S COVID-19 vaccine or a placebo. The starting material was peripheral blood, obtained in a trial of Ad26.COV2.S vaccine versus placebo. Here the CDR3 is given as CASSYSGGTGELFF. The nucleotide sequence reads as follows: TGTGCCAGCAGTTACTCGGGGGGCACCGGGGAGCTGTTTTTT.